The entry below describes one T cell receptor (beta chain). These data belong to a study of blood T cell repertoires in COVID-19. The wider study: COVID-19 samples from acute and convalescent phases originated in the United States, Italy and Spain. T cells, B-cell-depleted T cells, or PBMCs provided the cDNA or gDNA that served as material.

Original handling: Counts of nucleated cells, estimated from reference gene primer amplification, were obtained. Method: immunoSEQ multiplex PCR; TCRdb's copy keeps in-frame clones and lacks some. The D gene and trimming were derived from the DNA, and the V and J assignments and clone size from that table. Of about 230,000 clones in the sample, roughly 84% were seen once. The CDR3 covers 17 residues. V trimming: 5 bases; J trimming: 2 bases; junction bases outside the gene matches: 16. Germline CDR1 is SGDLS and CDR2 is YYNGEE. The receptor was derived from a man aged 35-49 years with acute or convalescent COVID-19. The rearrangement joins TRBV9 to TRBJ2-7; 7 bases agree with TRBD2. The sequenced sample was peripheral blood. For the CDR3, the DNA is TGTGCCAGCAGTCCTACATTTTCTAGCGGTCCCGCCTACGAGCAGTACTTC. Translation gives CASSPTFSSGPAYEQYF. Full variable domain (outside the CDR3, taken from reference TRBV9 and TRBJ2-7): DSGVTQTPKHLITATGQRVTLRCSPRSGDLSVYWYQQSLDQGLQFLIQYYNGEERAKGNILERFSAQQFPDLHSELNLSSLELGDSALYFCASSPTFSSGPAYEQYFGPGTRLTVT.